Each of the 4 T cell receptor beta chains below was sequenced from the same sample in a study of spatial heterogeneity in lung cancer (dated by TCRdb to between 2018 and 2020). Receptor libraries were prepared by 5' RACE. The run used a NextSeq 500. TCRdb reran the public reads through fastp at Q25 and MiXCR, keeping productive beta chains. One record per CDR3 amino acid sequence lists the most common genes and DNA. This sample is represented by over 11,000 distinct CDR3 sequences; roughly a tenth of them were singletons. About 27% of the sample rests with the top ten. This specimen's time point label, interpreted: sample taken at primary tumor resection. Whole RNA extracted from tumor and nontumor lung tissue, or from cryopreserved PBMC samples, was used for TCR sequencing without cell sorting. This material consisted of PBMCs, taken at surgery. These receptors all stem from a male donor with early-stage non-small cell lung cancer.

The sample holds a few counts of this clonotype. The J gene is TRBJ1-5, the V gene TRBV12-3 or TRBV12-4; no reliable D call. The CDR3 sequence is 10 residues long. Between the trimmed V and J ends, which lost 10 bases and 7 bases, there was a span of 8 bases. DNA of the CDR3: TGTGCCACCCTGAAGCAGCCCCAGCATTTT. This sequence encodes CATLKQPQHF.

This clonotype was counted at least ten times. This sequence joins TRBV15 and TRBJ1-6; D ambiguous. From germline, CDR1 is LNHNV and CDR2 YYDKDF (reference sequence). V shed 5 bases and J shed 7 bases, with 12 bases lying between them. The CDR3 runs to 14 residues. The CDR3 is CATSGRSLNSPLHF. The DNA for the CDR3 is TGTGCCACCAGCGGGAGAAGTCTCAATTCACCCCTCCACTTT.

In this sample, this clonotype is medium-sized (0.01 to 0.1%). The chain couples TRBV27 to TRBJ1-3; tentative D call: TRBD1 (5 bases). Trimming removed 2 bases at V and 4 bases at J, with 12 bases between. Looked up from germline, CDR1 is MNHEY and CDR2 is SMNVEV (reference sequence). The CDR3 is made up of 15 amino acids. The CDR3 spells CASSLTRAEGNTIYF. DNA of the CDR3: TGTGCCAGCAGTTTAACCAGGGCGGAGGGAAACACCATATATTTT.

This clonotype was detected many times. The DNA of the CDR3 is TGTGCCAGCAGTTACTCAGAGGGATCTGAAGCTTTCTTT. Amino acid sequence: CASSYSEGSEAFF. The chain uses TRBV6-6 and TRBJ1-1; D unclear. With 0 bases removed from V and 6 bases from J, the gap between germline ends came to 8 bases. The CDR3 totals 13 residues. CDR1 is MNHNY and CDR2 is SVGAGI in the germline V gene (reference sequence).